Listed here are 10 T cell receptor beta chains from one sample, sequenced in a study of regulatory dendritic cells for organ transplantation. CFSE-labeled sorted T cells met regulatory or mature dendritic cells for less than 6 days. Measured with immunoSEQ multiplex PCR; TCRdb has only the in-frame clones, and not every one. The table has approximately 22,000 clones, 85% to 90% seen once. Their target antigens are unknown. The specimen sequenced was naive CD4+ T cells from blood cultured with dendritic cells. Subset indicated: CD45RA+ naive T cells. These receptor sequences come from a human donor in good health.

This clone was seen a few times. The rearrangement links TRBV30 to TRBJ1-2; TRBD1 matches at 7 bases. CDR3 size: 14 residues. Germline lookup yields CDR1 GTSNPN and CDR2 SVGIG (reference sequence). Here the CDR3 reads CVCQAHRGPYGYTF. The CDR3 DNA reads TGTGTCTGCCAAGCACACAGGGGCCCCTATGGCTACACCTTC.

The chain links TRBV2 to TRBJ2-2, with no clear D. Germline V CDR1 and CDR2: SNHLY, FYNNEI. V dropped 0 bases and J dropped 0 bases, with 14 bases sitting between them. CDR3 length equals 18 residues. The CDR3: CASSEAVGLNANTGELFF. The CDR3 DNA is TGTGCCAGCAGTGAAGCAGTCGGCCTGAACGCGAACACCGGGGAGCTGTTTTTT.

This chain uses TRBV18 with TRBJ2-2; no firm D call. Germline V CDR1 and CDR2: KGHSH, LQKENI. Between the trimmed V and J ends, which lost 8 bases and 4 bases, there was a span of 8 bases. This CDR3 region has 12 residues. DNA for the CDR3: TGTGCCAGCCCCTCCCTCACCGGGGAGCTGTTTTTT. As protein: CASPSLTGELFF.

The chain has TRBV2 and TRBJ2-1, with 11 bases aligning to TRBD2. CDR1 and CDR2 from the germline V gene are SNHLY and FYNNEI. The junction had 5 bases not matched to a gene; V was cut back by 7 bases and J by 6 bases. The CDR3 length is 14 residues. CDR3 loop: CASKTSGSTNEQFF. CDR3 nucleotide sequence: TGTGCCAGCAAAACTAGCGGGAGTACCAATGAGCAGTTCTTC. Full variable domain (missing parts from reference TRBV2 and TRBJ2-1): EPEVTQTPSHQVTQMGQEVILRCVPISNHLYFYWYRQILGQKVEFLVSFYNNEISEKSEIFDDQFSVERPDGSNFTLKIRSTKLEDSAMYFCASKTSGSTNEQFFGPGTRLTVL.

This chain joins TRBV5-5 and TRBJ2-1; tentatively, D is TRBD2 (5 bases). Germline V gene lookup returns CDR1 SGHKS and CDR2 YYEKEE (reference sequence). The CDR3 length is 15 residues. Deletions cut 5 bases from V and 0 bases from J, with 12 bases between. The CDR3 is CASSGRVFSYNEQFF. The CDR3 DNA is TGTGCCAGCAGTGGGCGGGTTTTCTCCTACAATGAGCAGTTCTTC.

The chain carries TRBV9 and TRBJ2-3; D remains ambiguous. Germline lookup yields CDR1 SGDLS and CDR2 YYNGEE. CDR3 length: 14 amino acids. Trimming took off 0 bases at V and 1 base at J, with 6 bases between the two ends. The CDR3 sequence is CASSVDTGTDTQYF. CDR3 sequence (DNA): TGTGCCAGCAGCGTAGATACAGGCACAGATACGCAGTATTTT.

The chain uses TRBV7-2 and TRBJ2-5, with D uncertain. Between the trimmed V and J ends, which lost 2 bases and 3 bases, there was a span of 4 bases. CDR1 is SGHTA, CDR2 FQGNSA, per germline. The CDR3 runs 12 residues. The CDR3 protein is CASSLFKETQYF. CDR3 sequence (DNA): TGTGCCAGCAGCTTATTTAAAGAGACCCAGTACTTC. The entire variable domain, with the rest obtained from reference TRBV7-2 and TRBJ2-5, is as follows: GAGVSQSPSNKVTEKGKDVELRCDPISGHTALYWYRQSLGQGLEFLIYFQGNSAPDKSGLPSDRFSAERTGGSVSTLTIQRTQQEDSAVYLCASSLFKETQYFGPGTRLLVL.

V and J are TRBV7-3 and TRBJ2-5, with a weak D call TRBD1 (6 bases). CDR3 length equals 13 residues. The germline CDR1 and CDR2 sequences are SGHTA and FQGTGA. V shed 1 base and J shed 4 bases, with 7 bases lying between them. The CDR3 reads CASSLMTGETQYF. The CDR3 nucleotides read TGTGCCAGCAGCTTAATGACAGGAGAGACCCAGTACTTC.

This sequence joins TRBV16 and TRBJ2-7, with 9 bases fitting TRBD1. Germline lookup yields CDR1 KGHSY and CDR2 FQNENV. V was clipped by 1 base and J by 4 bases; unmatched bases: 5. The CDR3 contains 15 residues. This chain's CDR3 is CASSQYGTGRYEQYF. The CDR3 coding sequence is TGTGCCAGCAGCCAATATGGGACAGGGAGGTACGAGCAGTACTTC.

J is TRBJ2-7 and V is TRBV7-2; D not resolved. The V end was cut by 4 bases, the J end by 4 bases, with 11 bases between. The length of the CDR3 is 13 residues. Germline CDR1 SGHTA, CDR2 FQGNSA. The CDR3 protein is CASSSRTLYEQYF. The CDR3 coding sequence is TGTGCCAGCAGCTCTAGGACGTTATACGAGCAGTACTTC.